This T cell receptor (beta chain) was sequenced in a study of CD8+ T cells in alopecia areata. This clone turned up a few times. The antigen is undetermined. CDR1 is LGHNT, CDR2 FRNRAP, per germline. The CDR3 contains 13 residues. Trimming stripped 5 bases from V and 5 bases from J, with 9 bases between. Whole-study results and caveats: Among the top 100, expanded CD8+ clones, as well as scalp clonality, were significantly decreased by tofacitinib. When scalp samples are sequenced, resident alphabeta T cells of normal skin are also captured. An increase in clonality over normal scalp was evident in lesional scalp, especially alopecia totalis/universalis. Under tofacitinib, numerous expanded lesional clonotypes remained detectable in scalp and blood.

After isolation, RNA underwent reverse transcription to generate cDNA as the sequencing template. Assay used: immunoSEQ multiplex PCR; TCRdb lists only in-frame clones, some missing. The profile covers under 200,000 clones, with around three fifths appearing a single time and approximately 15% taken by the ten largest. Described treatment: oral pan-JAK inhibitor, 5-10 mg twice daily. The TCR originated in a human donor with alopecia areata. The V and J genes are TRBV12-5 and TRBJ2-2; D unclear. Sequencing was performed on CD4+ T cells sorted from blood, taken at week 24, from a patient treated with tofacitinib. The CDR3 sequence: CASGDRLTGELFF. For the CDR3, the DNA is TGTGCTAGTGGTGACCGACTTACCGGGGAGCTGTTTTTT.